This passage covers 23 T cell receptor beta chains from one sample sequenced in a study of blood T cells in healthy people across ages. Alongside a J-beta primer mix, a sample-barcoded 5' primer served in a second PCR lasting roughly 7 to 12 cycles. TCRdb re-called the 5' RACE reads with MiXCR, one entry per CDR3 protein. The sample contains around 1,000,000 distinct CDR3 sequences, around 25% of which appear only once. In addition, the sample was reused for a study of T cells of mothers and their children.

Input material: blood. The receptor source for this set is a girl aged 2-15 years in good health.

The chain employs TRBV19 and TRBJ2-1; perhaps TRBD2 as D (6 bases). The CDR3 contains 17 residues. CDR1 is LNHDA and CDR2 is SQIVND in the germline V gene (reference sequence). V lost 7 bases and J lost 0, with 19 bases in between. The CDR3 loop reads CASNPIGVRGSYNEQFF. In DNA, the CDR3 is TGTGCCAGTAACCCTATTGGGGTGCGGGGCTCCTACAATGAGCAGTTCTTC.

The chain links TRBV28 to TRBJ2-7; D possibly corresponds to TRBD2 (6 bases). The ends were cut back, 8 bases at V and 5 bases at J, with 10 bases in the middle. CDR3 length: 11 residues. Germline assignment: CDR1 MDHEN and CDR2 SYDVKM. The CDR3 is CASPGGDEQYF. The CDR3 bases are TGTGCCAGCCCTGGAGGGGACGAGCAGTACTTC.

CDR3 amino acids: CASSPSHRNAYNEQFF. The CDR3 nucleotides are TGTGCCAGCAGTCCTTCCCATAGGAATGCCTACAATGAGCAGTTCTTC. The V gene is TRBV3-1, the J gene TRBJ2-5; D remains unclear. The end of the DNA is better explained by TRBJ2-1, so the J call may be wrong. The CDR3 has 16 amino acids. Germline loops: CDR1 LGHDT, CDR2 YNNKEL (reference sequence).

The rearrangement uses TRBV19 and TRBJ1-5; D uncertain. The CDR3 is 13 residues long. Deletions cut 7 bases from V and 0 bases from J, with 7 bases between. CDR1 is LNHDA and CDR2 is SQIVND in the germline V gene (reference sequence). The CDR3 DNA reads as TGTGCCAGTACAGTCGTTAGCAATCAGCCCCAGCATTTT. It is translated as CASTVVSNQPQHF.

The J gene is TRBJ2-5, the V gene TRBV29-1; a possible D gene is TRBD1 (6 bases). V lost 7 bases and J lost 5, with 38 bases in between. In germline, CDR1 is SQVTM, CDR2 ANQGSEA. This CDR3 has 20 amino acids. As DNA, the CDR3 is TGCAGCGCGGCCTTTCCAGTAGGTGGGACACCACCACGCCTTGGTGAGACCCAGTACTTC. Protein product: CSAAFPVGGTPPRLGETQYF.

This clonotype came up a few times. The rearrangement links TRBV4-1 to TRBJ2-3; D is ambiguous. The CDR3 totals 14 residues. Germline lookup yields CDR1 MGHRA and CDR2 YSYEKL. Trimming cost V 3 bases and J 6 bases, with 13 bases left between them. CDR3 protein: CASSHVKSGDTQYF. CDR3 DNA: TGCGCCAGCAGCCACGTGAAATCCGGCGATACGCAGTATTTT.

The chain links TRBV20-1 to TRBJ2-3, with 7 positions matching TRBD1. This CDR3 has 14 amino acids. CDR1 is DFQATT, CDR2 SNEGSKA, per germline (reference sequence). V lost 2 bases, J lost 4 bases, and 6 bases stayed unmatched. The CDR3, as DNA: TGCAGTGCTAGACCCCAGGGGGTGGCAGATACGCAGTATTTT. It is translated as CSARPQGVADTQYF.

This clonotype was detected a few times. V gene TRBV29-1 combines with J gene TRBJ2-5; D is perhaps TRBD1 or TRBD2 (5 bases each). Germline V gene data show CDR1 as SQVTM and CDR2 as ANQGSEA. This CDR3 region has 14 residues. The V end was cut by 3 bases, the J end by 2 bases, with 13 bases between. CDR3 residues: CSVEGTTFQETQYF. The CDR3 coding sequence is TGCAGCGTTGAGGGGACGACTTTTCAAGAGACCCAGTACTTC.

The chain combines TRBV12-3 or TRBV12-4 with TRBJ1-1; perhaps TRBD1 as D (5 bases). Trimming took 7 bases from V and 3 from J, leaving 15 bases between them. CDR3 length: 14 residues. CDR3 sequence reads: CASTGRGVHTEAFF. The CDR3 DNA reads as TGTGCCAGCACTGGACGGGGGGTACACACTGAAGCTTTCTTT.

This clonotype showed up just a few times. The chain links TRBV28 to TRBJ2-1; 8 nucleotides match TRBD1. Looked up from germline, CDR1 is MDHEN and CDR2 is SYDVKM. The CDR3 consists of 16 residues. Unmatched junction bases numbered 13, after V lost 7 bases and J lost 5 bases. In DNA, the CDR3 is TGTGCCAGCAACCCATCGGGGCAGGGGGCAAACAATGAGCAGTTCTTC. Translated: CASNPSGQGANNEQFF.

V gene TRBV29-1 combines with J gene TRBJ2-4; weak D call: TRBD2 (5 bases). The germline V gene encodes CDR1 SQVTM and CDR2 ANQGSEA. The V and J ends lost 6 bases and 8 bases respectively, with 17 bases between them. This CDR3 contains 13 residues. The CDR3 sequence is CSVSGLLADIQYF. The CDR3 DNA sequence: TGCAGCGTAAGCGGACTCCTGGCAGACATTCAGTACTTC.

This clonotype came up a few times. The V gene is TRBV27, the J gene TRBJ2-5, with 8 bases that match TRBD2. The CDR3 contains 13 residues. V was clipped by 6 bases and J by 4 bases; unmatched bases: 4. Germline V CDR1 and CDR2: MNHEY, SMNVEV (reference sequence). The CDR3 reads CASRAGVIETQYF. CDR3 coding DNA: TGTGCCAGCAGAGCGGGAGTTATAGAGACCCAGTACTTC.

CDR3 residues: CATSRIPGPTPDLETQYF. The CDR3 coding sequence is TGTGCCACCAGCAGAATACCGGGACCCACACCGGATTTAGAGACCCAGTACTTC. The chain couples TRBV15 to TRBJ2-5; D might be TRBD1 or TRBD2, each matching 5 bases. Germline lookup yields CDR1 LNHNV and CDR2 YYDKDF (reference sequence). V was shortened by 2 bases and J by 4 bases, with 23 bases between the two germline ends. The CDR3 is made up of 18 amino acids.

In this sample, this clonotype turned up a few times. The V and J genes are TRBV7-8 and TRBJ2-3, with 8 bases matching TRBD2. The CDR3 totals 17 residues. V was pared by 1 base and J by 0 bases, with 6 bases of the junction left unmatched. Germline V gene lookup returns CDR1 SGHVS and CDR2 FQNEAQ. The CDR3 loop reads CASSLVRGGASTDTQYF. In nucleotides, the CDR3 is TGTGCCAGCAGCTTAGTACGGGGGGGCGCGAGCACAGATACGCAGTATTTT.

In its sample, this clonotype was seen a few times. CDR3 protein: CSARLAGGRMKTQYF. As DNA, the CDR3 is TGCAGTGCGAGACTAGCGGGGGGTCGAATGAAGACCCAGTACTTC. The chain couples TRBV20-1 to TRBJ2-5, with 13 bases aligning to TRBD2. V shed 6 bases and J 6 bases; nucleotides not matched to a gene: 10. CDR3 length equals 15 residues. Per the germline V gene, CDR1 is DFQATT and CDR2 is SNEGSKA (reference sequence).

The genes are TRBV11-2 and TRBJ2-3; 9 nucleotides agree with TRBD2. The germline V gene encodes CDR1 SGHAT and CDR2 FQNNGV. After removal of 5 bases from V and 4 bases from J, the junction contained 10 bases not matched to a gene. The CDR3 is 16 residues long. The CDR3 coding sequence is TGTGCCAGCAGCACATGGACTAGCGCGGGCCCAGATACGCAGTATTTT. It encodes CASSTWTSAGPDTQYF.

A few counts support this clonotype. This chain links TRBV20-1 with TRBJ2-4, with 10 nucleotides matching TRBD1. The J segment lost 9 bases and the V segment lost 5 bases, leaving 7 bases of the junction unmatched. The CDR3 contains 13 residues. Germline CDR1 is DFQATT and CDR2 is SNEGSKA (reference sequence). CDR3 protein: CSAEAGQGSIQYF. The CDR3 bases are TGCAGTGCTGAAGCGGGACAGGGGAGCATTCAGTACTTC.

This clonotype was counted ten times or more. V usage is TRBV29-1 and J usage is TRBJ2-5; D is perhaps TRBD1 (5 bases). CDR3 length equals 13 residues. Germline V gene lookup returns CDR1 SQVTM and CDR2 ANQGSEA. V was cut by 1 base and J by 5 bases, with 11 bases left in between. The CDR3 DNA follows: TGCAGCGTTGAAGTAGGGGCTGAGGAGACCCAGTACTTC. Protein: CSVEVGAEETQYF.

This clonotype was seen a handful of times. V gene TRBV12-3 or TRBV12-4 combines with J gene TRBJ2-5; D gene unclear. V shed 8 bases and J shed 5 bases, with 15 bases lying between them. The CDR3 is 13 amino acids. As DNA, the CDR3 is TGTGCCAGCGTGTCCCGACTCTCGGAGACCCAGTACTTC. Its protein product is CASVSRLSETQYF.

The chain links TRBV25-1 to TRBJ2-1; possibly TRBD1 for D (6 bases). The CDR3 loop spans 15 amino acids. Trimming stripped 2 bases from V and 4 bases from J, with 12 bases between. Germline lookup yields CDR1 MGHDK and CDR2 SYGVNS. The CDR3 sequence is CASSEVQGLYNEQFF. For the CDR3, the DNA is TGTGCCAGCAGTGAAGTCCAGGGGTTATACAATGAGCAGTTCTTC.

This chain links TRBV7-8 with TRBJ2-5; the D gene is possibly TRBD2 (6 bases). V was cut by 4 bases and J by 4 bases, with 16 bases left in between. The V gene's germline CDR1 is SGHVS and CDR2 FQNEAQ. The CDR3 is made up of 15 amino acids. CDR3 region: CASSSRTAGGETQYF. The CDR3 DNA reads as TGTGCCAGCAGCTCCCGGACGGCCGGGGGAGAGACCCAGTACTTC.

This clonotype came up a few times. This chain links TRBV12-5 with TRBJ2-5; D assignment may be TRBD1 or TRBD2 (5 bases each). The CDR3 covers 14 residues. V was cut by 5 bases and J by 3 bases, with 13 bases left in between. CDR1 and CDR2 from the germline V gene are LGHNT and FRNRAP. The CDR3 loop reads CASGLGTVEETQYF. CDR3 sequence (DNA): TGTGCTAGTGGTCTCGGGACCGTAGAAGAGACCCAGTACTTC. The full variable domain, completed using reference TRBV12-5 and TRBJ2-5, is DARVTQTPRHKVTEMGQEVTMRCQPILGHNTVFWYRQTMMQGLELLAYFRNRAPLDDSGMPKDRFSAEMPDATLATLKIQPSEPRDSAVYFCASGLGTVEETQYFGPGTRLLVL.

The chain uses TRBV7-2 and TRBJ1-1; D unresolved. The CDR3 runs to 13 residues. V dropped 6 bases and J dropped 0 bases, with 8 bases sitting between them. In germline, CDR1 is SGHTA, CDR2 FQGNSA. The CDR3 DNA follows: TGTGCCAGCAGGACAACCATGAACACTGAAGCTTTCTTT. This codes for CASRTTMNTEAFF. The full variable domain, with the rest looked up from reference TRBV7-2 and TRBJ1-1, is GAGVSQSPSNKVTEKGKDVELRCDPISGHTALYWYRQSLGQGLEFLIYFQGNSAPDKSGLPSDRFSAERTGGSVSTLTIQRTQQEDSAVYLCASRTTMNTEAFFGQGTRLTVV.